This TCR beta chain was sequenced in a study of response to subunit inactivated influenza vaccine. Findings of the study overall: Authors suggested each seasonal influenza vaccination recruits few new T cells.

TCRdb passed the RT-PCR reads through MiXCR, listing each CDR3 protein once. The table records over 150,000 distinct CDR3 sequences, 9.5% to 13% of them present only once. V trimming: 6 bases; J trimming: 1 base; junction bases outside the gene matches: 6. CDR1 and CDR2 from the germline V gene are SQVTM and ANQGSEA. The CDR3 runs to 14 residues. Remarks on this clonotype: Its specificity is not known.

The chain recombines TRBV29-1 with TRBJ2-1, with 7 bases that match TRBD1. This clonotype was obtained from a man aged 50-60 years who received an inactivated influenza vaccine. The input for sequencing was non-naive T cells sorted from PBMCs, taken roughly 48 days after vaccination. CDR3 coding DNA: TGCAGCGTAGCTTGGGGACAGTCCTACAATGAGCAGTTCTTC. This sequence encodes CSVAWGQSYNEQFF.